This TCR beta chain was sequenced in a study of shared clonotypes between healthy human individuals. Regarding the study as a whole: Generation probability values for non-shared clonotypes were lower than those for clonotypes shared by all four donors.

For this clone: The antigen remains undetermined. Other nucleotide sequences from this sample produce the same CDR3.

CDR3 length equals 14 residues. Between the trimmed V and J ends, which lost 2 bases and 0 bases, there was a span of 8 bases. Germline CDR1 and CDR2: MNHEY and SMNVEV (reference sequence). Some clones are missing from TCRdb's copy, which holds only in-frame ones; the method was immunoSEQ multiplex PCR. The sample lists millions of clones; 80% to 95% were seen once. The chain carries TRBV27 and TRBJ2-7, with D maybe TRBD1 (6 bases). The sample taken for sequencing was naive CD4+ T cells from PBMCs. Indicated subset: CD45RA+ positively selected. This TCR came from a man between 18 and 35 years old in good health. Some clones in this sample may be carry-over from other donors' samples. CDR3 sequence (DNA): TGTGCCAGCAGTTTAAAGGGGGACTCCTACGAGCAGTACTTC. This gives the protein CASSLKGDSYEQYF.